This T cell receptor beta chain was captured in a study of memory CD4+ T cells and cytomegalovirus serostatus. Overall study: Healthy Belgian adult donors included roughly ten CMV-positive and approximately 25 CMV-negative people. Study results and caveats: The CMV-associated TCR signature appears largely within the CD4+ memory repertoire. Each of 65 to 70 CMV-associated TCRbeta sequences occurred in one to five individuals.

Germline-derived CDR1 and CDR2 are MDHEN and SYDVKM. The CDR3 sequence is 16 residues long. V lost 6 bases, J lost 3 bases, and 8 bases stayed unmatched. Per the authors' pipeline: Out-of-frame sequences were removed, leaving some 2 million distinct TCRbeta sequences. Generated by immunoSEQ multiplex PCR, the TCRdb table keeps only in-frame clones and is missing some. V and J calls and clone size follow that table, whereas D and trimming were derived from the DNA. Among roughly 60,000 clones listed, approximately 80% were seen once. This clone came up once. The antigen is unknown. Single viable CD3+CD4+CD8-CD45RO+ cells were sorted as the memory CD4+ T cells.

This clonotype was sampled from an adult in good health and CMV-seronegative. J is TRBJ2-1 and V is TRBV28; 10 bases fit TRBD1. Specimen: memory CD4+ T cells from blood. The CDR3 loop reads CASRTTGTGVYNEQFF. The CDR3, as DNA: TGTGCCAGCAGGACTACCGGGACAGGGGTCTACAATGAGCAGTTCTTC.